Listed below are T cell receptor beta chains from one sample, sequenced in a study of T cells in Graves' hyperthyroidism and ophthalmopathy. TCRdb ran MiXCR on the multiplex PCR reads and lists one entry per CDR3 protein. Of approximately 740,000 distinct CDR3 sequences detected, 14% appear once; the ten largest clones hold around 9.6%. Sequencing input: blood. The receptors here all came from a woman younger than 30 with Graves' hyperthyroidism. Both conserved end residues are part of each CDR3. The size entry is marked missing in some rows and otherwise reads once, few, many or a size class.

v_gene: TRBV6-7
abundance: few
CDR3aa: CASRDRPGEINTEAFF

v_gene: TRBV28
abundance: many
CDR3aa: CASGRRPEETQYF

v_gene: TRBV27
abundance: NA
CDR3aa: CAGRGTGNYGYTF

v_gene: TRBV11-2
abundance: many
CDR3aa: CASRSIRQYEQYF

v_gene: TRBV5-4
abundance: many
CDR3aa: CASSRGGQGGTEAFF

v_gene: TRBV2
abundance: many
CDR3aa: CASSTYDTQYF

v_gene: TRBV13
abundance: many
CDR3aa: CASSTRRQGGEQFF

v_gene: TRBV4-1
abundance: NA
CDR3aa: CASSHSGEQYF

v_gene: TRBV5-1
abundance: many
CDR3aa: CASSLGNRMETQYF

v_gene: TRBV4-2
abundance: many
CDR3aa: CASSPPTRGRITDTQYF

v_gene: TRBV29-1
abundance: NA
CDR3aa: CSVEGDYSGAGAADTQYF

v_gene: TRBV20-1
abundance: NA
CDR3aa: CSARGGLAGRQETQYF

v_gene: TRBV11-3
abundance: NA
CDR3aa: CASSLAPGQSTDTQYF

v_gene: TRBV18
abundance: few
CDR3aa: CASSRQGKDTEAFF

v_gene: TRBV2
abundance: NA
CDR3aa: CASKGTDYNNEQFF

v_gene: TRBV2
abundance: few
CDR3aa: CASRRDREAYDEQFF

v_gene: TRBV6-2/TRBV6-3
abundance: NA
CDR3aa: CASRLGVPYNEQFF

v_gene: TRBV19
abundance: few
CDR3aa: CATKLDRSNYGYTF

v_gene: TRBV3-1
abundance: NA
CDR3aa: CASSHYTRSAYNEQFF

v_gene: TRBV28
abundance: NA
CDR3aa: CASSLMAGQEISYEQYF

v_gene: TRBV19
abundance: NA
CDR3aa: CASNIWTGGSYNEQFF

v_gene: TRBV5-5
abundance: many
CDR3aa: CASSLYRETEAFF

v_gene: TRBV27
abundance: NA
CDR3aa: CASGPAGGVEQYF

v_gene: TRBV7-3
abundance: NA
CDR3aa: CASSPRASGSTDTQYF

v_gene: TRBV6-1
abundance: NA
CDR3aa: CASSEARTGTSYEQYF

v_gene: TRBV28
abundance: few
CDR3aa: CASSLFVAVTRNGYTF

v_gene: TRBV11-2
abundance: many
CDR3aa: CASSLLAVTYEQYF

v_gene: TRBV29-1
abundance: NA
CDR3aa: CSVAAGRPYEQYF

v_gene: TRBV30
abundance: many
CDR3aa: CAWTGGRANEQYF

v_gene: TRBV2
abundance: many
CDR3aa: CASRKEYDYNEQFF

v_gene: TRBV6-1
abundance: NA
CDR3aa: CASSRYGEAKNIQYF

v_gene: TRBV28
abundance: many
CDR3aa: CASGKSWVAAYEQYF

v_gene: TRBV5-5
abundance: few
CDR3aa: CASSLWGVGEKLFF

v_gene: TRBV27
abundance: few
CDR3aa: CASSFAGWTTEAFF

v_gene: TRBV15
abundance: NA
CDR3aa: CATSRIAEIQETQYF

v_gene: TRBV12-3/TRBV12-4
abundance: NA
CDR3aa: CASSLGASGSYNEQLF

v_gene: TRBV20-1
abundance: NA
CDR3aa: CSASDTDVNEQFF

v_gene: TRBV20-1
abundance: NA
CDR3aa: CSARGEGASNQPQHF

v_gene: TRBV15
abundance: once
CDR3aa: CATSRDLRGGETQYF

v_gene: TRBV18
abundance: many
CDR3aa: CASSPGGAGLGTQYF

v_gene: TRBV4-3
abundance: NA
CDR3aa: CASSQDPGRANEQFF

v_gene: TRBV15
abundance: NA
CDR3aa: CATSSLGLGVGANVLTF